Listed below are T cell receptor beta chains from one sample, sequenced in a study of blood T cell repertoires in COVID-19. Assay used: immunoSEQ multiplex PCR; TCRdb lists only in-frame clones, some missing. The sample yields roughly 59,000 clones, less than 85% seen once. Input material: peripheral blood. The receptor set was obtained from a human donor in a cohort sampled during active COVID-19. CDR3s include the opening cysteine and the closing phenylalanine or tryptophan. Fields, in order: D gene, clone size, V gene, CDR3 length, J gene, CDR3 protein, CDR3 DNA. The D gene is left open where the match is weak. Only some rows state a clone size, as once, few, many or a class for expanded clones.

>-|-|TRBV7-2|14|TRBJ1-5
CASSTGLSNQPQHF
TGTGCCAGCAGCACCGGACTGAGCAATCAGCCCCAGCATTTT
>TRBD2|-|TRBV7-9|16|TRBJ2-2
CASSLRGLGGTGELFF
TGTGCCAGCAGCTTACGAGGACTAGGCGGCACCGGGGAGCTGTTTTTT
>-|-|TRBV3-1/TRBV3-2|15|TRBJ1-6
CASSPSDRRNSPLHF
TGTGCCAGCAGCCCCTCGGACAGACGGAATTCACCCCTCCACTTT
>-|-|TRBV7-9|17|TRBJ2-5
CASSPSQSQTGRETQYF
TGTGCCAGCAGCCCGTCGCAAAGTCAAACAGGGAGAGAGACCCAGTACTTC
>-|once|TRBV5-6|13|TRBJ1-5
CASSLGPQGPQHF
TGTGCCAGCAGCTTGGGCCCACAGGGGCCCCAGCATTTT
>TRBD1|-|TRBV5-4|16|TRBJ2-3
CASSLAGQGDSDTQYF
TGTGCCAGCAGCTTGGCCGGACAGGGGGATTCGGATACGCAGTATTTT
>-|few|TRBV6-2/TRBV6-3|19|TRBJ1-1
CASSYSFRPAKSRGTEAFF
TGTGCCAGCAGTTACTCATTCAGACCGGCCAAATCCAGGGGCACTGAAGCTTTCTTT
>-|-|TRBV5-1|15|TRBJ1-1
CASSLEGGSYTEAFF
TGCGCCAGCAGCTTGGAGGGAGGGTCGTACACTGAAGCTTTCTTT
>TRBD2|-|TRBV5-1|16|TRBJ2-3
CASSLEPGGRVDTQYF
TGCGCCAGCAGCTTGGAACCTGGCGGGAGAGTAGATACGCAGTATTTT
>TRBD2|-|TRBV4-1|17|TRBJ2-3
CASSQTIAGEFTDTQYF
TGCGCCAGCAGCCAAACAATAGCGGGAGAGTTTACAGATACGCAGTATTTT
>TRBD2|-|TRBV7-6|17|TRBJ2-3
CASSFSSGSGHTDTQYF
TGTGCCAGCAGCTTCTCTAGCGGGAGCGGACACACAGATACGCAGTATTTT